One and the same sample provided the 10 T cell receptor beta chains below, sequenced in a study of cytomegalovirus exposure and HLA in healthy donors. Assay used: immunoSEQ multiplex PCR; TCRdb lists only in-frame clones, some missing. Of about 220,000 clones listed, around 90% are singletons. The sample taken for sequencing was PBMCs. Receptors originate from a young woman in good health and CMV-seronegative.

The chain employs TRBV27 and TRBJ2-7; D not resolved. CDR3 length equals 12 residues. The V and J ends lost 8 bases and 3 bases respectively, with 11 bases between them. Germline V gene data show CDR1 as MNHEY and CDR2 as SMNVEV (reference sequence). CDR3 residues: CASSQVGYEQYF. The CDR3 DNA reads TGTGCCAGCTCCCAGGTGGGCTACGAGCAGTACTTC.

CDR3 protein: CSVEPVGGDGYGYTF. The CDR3 region has the DNA TGCAGCGTTGAGCCTGTTGGAGGGGACGGCTATGGCTACACCTTC. The chain employs TRBV29-1 and TRBJ1-2; D is possibly TRBD1 (5 bases). Per the germline V gene, CDR1 is SQVTM and CDR2 is ANQGSEA. The length of the CDR3 is 15 residues. The V gene lost 3 bases and the J gene lost 4 bases, with 18 bases spanning the gap.

This rearrangement joins TRBV15 to TRBJ2-5, with TRBD2 matching over 14 bases. Germline V gene sequence: CDR1 LNHNV, CDR2 YYDKDF (reference sequence). CDR3 length: 17 amino acids. V shed 1 base and J 5 bases; nucleotides not matched to a gene: 6. CDR3 bases: TGTGCCACCAGCAGAGGAGGACTAGCGGGAGGATCCGAGACCCAGTACTTC. Its protein is CATSRGGLAGGSETQYF.

The chain joins TRBV4-1 to TRBJ2-6; D gene unclear. Germline CDR1 MGHRA, CDR2 YSYEKL. V was cut by 5 bases and J by 4 bases, with 9 bases left in between. The CDR3 has 14 residues. The CDR3 nucleotides are TGCGCCAGCAGCTACAAGGAGGGGGCCAACGTCCTGACTTTC. Its translation: CASSYKEGANVLTF.

The gene calls are TRBV6-1 and TRBJ2-1, with 7 bases identical to TRBD2. V shed 6 bases, J shed 5 bases, and the junction held 10 bases outside the gene matches. Germline V gives CDR1 MNHNS, CDR2 SASEGT. The length of the CDR3 is 15 residues. The CDR3 DNA follows: TGTGCCAGCAGGAGGGAGGGAGGAGGGAACAATGAGCAGTTCTTC. It specifies CASRREGGGNNEQFF.

V is TRBV6-1 and J is TRBJ2-7; 8 bases are shared with TRBD2. The junction had 5 bases not matched to a gene; V was cut back by 0 bases and J by 4 bases. Germline V gene sequence: CDR1 MNHNS, CDR2 SASEGT. The CDR3 has 15 residues. This chain's CDR3 is CASSEAAGGAYEQYF. The DNA for the CDR3 is TGTGCCAGCAGTGAAGCTGCGGGGGGCGCTTACGAGCAGTACTTC.

The chain combines TRBV4-1 with TRBJ2-7; 11 positions match TRBD1. This CDR3 spans 14 amino acids. Per the germline V gene, CDR1 is MGHRA and CDR2 is YSYEKL. With V trimmed by 4 bases and J by 2 bases, 1 base remained unmatched. CDR3 nucleotides: TGCGCCAGCAGCCCGGGACAGGGGGCCTACGAGCAGTACTTC. As protein: CASSPGQGAYEQYF.

The chain employs TRBV28 and TRBJ1-2; no reliable D call. The V and J ends lost 6 bases and 1 base respectively, with 18 bases between them. CDR1 and CDR2 from the germline V gene are MDHEN and SYDVKM. The CDR3 totals 16 residues. CDR3 sequence: CASRFIGSDDNYGYTF. The CDR3 region has the DNA TGTGCCAGCAGGTTTATAGGGAGCGACGATAACTATGGCTACACCTTC.

Only one count was recorded for this clone. The CDR3 coding sequence is TGTGCCATCAGTGAGTCGGCGGTAGCGGGAGTCCCAGATACGCAGTATTTT. It translates to CAISESAVAGVPDTQYF. The rearrangement links TRBV10-3 to TRBJ2-3; 9 nucleotides agree with TRBD2. V was pared by 0 bases and J by 4 bases, with 8 bases of the junction left unmatched. In germline, CDR1 is ENHRY, CDR2 SYGVKD. The CDR3 runs 17 residues.

V is TRBV18 and J is TRBJ2-7; 13 positions match TRBD2. This CDR3 comprises 16 residues. From germline, CDR1 is KGHSH and CDR2 LQKENI. Trimming at V came to 3 bases and at J to 4 bases, leaving 6 bases not matched to a gene. The CDR3 nucleotides are TGTGCCAGCTCACCCCAAGGACTAGCGGGAGAGTACGAGCAGTACTTC. It translates to CASSPQGLAGEYEQYF.